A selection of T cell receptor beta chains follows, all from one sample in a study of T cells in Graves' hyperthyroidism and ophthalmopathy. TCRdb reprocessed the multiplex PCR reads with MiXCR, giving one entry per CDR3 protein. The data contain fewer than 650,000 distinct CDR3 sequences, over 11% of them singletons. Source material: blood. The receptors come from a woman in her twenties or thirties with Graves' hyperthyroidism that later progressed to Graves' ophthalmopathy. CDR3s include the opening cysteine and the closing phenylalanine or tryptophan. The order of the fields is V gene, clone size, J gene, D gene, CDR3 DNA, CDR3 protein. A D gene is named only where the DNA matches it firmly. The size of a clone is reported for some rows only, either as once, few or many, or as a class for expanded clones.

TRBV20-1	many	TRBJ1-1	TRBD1	TGCAGTGCTAGGGGGGACAGGGGAGTATCGAACACTGAAGCTTTCTTT	CSARGDRGVSNTEAFF
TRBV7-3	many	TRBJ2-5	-	TGTGCCAGCAGCTTAGGGTACCGGGCTGCCCAAGAGACCCAGTACTTC	CASSLGYRAAQETQYF
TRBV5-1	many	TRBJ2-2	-	TGCGCCAGCAGCCCGAGACAGGACACCGGGGAGCTGTTTTTT	CASSPRQDTGELFF
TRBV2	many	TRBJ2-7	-	TGTGCCAGCAGCCCCGTCTACGAGCAGTACTTC	CASSPVYEQYF
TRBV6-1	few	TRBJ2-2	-	TGTGCCAGCAGGGAGGACCCCCATGCCGGGGAGCTGTTTTTT	CASREDPHAGELFF
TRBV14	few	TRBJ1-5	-	TGTGCCAGCAGCTTCGGGACCCTGGGACCCCAGCATTTT	CASSFGTLGPQHF
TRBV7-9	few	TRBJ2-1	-	TGTGCCAGCTTTAACGGGAGCTCCTCATACAATGAGCAGTTCTTC	CASFNGSSSYNEQFF
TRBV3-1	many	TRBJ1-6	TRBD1	TGTGCCAGCAGCCGCTCGGGACAGGGCGAGGGATCACCCCTCCACTTT	CASSRSGQGEGSPLHF
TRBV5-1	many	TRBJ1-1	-	TGCGCCAGCAGCTTGAGCCCATTTGGGGGGACAGCTTTCTTT	CASSLSPFGGTAFF
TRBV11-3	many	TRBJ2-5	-	TGTGCCAGCAGCTTAGCAGGGAGGTTAACAGCCGACCAAGAGACCCAGTACTTC	CASSLAGRLTADQETQYF
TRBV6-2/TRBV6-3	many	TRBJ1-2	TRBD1	TGTGCCAGCAGAGACAGGGTCGATGGCTACACCTTC	CASRDRVDGYTF
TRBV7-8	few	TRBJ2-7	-	TGTGCCAGCAGAGGGGGGGCGGTTTCCTCCTACGAGCAGTACTTC	CASRGGAVSSYEQYF
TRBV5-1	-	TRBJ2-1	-	TGCGCCAGCAGCCTTATGCTAGTGGGGAATGGGAATGAGCAGTTCTTC	CASSLMLVGNGNEQFF
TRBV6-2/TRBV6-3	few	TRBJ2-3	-	TGTGCCAGCAGTTACGGAACAGGGCGGTATACGCAGTATTTT	CASSYGTGRYTQYF
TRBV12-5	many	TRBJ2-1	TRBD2	TGTGCTAGTGGTTCAGCTAGCGGTCTGAGCTCCTACAATGAGCAGTTCTTC	CASGSASGLSSYNEQFF
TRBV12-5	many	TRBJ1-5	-	TGTGCTAGTGGTTTCACTGCAGGGGCAAGTAATCAGCCCCAGCATTTT	CASGFTAGASNQPQHF
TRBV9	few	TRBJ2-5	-	TGTGCCAGCAGCTCCACCTTCCGGACAGAAGAGACCCAGTACTTC	CASSSTFRTEETQYF
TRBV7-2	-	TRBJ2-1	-	TGTGCCAGCAGCTTAGGGGGCAGGACTCGGGATGAGCAGTTCTTC	CASSLGGRTRDEQFF
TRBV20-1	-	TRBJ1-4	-	TGCAGTGCTTTCCATGGGGCGGGTGAAAAACTGTTTTTT	CSAFHGAGEKLFF
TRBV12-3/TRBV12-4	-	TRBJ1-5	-	TGTGCCAGCAGTCCCCCCACAGGGAGGGGAGGCCGTCAGCCCCAGCATTTT	CASSPPTGRGGRQPQHF
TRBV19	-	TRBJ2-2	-	TGTGCCAGTAGCCAACGGGGTGATTTGGGCGCCGGGGAGCTGTTTTTT	CASSQRGDLGAGELFF
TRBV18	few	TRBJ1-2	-	TGTGCCAGCTCACTTCCTTACATGGAAGGCTACACCTTC	CASSLPYMEGYTF
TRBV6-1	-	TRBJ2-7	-	TGTGCCAGCAGTGACCTGGACTTTACCTACGAGCAGTACTTC	CASSDLDFTYEQYF
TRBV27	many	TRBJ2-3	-	TGTGCCAGCAGTTCCTACACCGGGGCGACCGGCACAGATACGCAGTATTTT	CASSSYTGATGTDTQYF
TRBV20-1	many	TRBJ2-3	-	TGCAGTGCGCTCTGGAGGGAGGCAGATACGCAGTATTTT	CSALWREADTQYF
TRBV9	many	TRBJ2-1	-	TGTGCCAGCAGCGTAGGGCTAGCCGGGGTGGAGCAGTTCTTC	CASSVGLAGVEQFF
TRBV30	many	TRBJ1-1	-	TGTGCCTGGAGTGTAGGTCAGCTCATGAACACTGAAGCTTTCTTT	CAWSVGQLMNTEAFF
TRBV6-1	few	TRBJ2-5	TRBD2	TGTGCCAGCAGTTACAGGACTAGCGGCTCAGAGACCCAGTACTTC	CASSYRTSGSETQYF
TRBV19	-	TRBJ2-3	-	TGTGCCAGTAGCACGGGGGATAGCACAGATACGCAGTATTTT	CASSTGDSTDTQYF
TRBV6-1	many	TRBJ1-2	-	TGTGCCAGCAGTCTTCAGGGAGGTGGCTACACCTTC	CASSLQGGGYTF
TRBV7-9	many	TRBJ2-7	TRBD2	TGTGCCAGCAGCCGGACTAGCGGGGACACCTACGAGCAGTACTTC	CASSRTSGDTYEQYF
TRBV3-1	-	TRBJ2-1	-	TGTGCCAGCAGCCATCTTGGACAGTTCTCCTACAATGAGCAGTTCTTC	CASSHLGQFSYNEQFF
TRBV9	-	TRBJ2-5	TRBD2	TGTGCCAGCAGCGTGGCTAGCGGGAGATTCCAAGAGACCCAGTACTTC	CASSVASGRFQETQYF
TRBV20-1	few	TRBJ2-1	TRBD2	TGCAGTGCTAGAGGGGCTAGCGGGAGGGCCCTCGATGAGCAGTTCTTC	CSARGASGRALDEQFF
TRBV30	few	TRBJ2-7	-	TGTGCCTGGAGTGTATTCCCCCCGTGGGAGCACTCCTACGAGCAGTACTTC	CAWSVFPPWEHSYEQYF
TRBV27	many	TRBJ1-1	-	TGTGCCAGCAGAGCCGGGGTGATTATGAACACTGAAGCTTTCTTT	CASRAGVIMNTEAFF
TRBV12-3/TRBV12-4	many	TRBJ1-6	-	TGTGCCAGCAGTTTAGACGGACTCCCGACGCGAGCTCTCCACTTT	CASSLDGLPTRALHF
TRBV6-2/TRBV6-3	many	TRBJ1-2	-	TGTGCCAGCAGCGACGGGTCCGACAGTGGAGACTATGGCTACACCTTC	CASSDGSDSGDYGYTF
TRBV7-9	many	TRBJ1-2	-	TGTGCCAGCAGCTTAGCGCACGTGAACTATGGCTACACCTTC	CASSLAHVNYGYTF
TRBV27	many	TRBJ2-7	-	TGTGCCAGCAGTTTAACCCGCTGGAACGAGCAGTACTTC	CASSLTRWNEQYF
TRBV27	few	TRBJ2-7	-	TGTGCCAGCAGTTTGGGTGTAGTCTACGAGCAGTACTTC	CASSLGVVYEQYF
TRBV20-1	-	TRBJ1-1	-	TGCAGTGCCCAACGCCCGTCGAACACTGAAGCTTTCTTT	CSAQRPSNTEAFF
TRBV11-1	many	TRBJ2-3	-	TGTGCCAGCACCCCCTTGGGTCGAGGGGGCACAGATACGCAGTATTTT	CASTPLGRGGTDTQYF
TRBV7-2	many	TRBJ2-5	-	TGTGCCAGCAGCTTAGGGAAAGGGGGGGAGACCCAGTACTTC	CASSLGKGGETQYF
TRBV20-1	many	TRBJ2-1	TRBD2	TGCAGTGCTAGCCCAGCGGGAGTACGGAATGAGCAGTTCTTC	CSASPAGVRNEQFF
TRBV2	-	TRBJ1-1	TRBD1	TGTGCCAGCAGCCGGGACAGGGGCTGGACTGAAGCCTTCTTT	CASSRDRGWTEAFF
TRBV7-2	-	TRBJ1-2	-	TGTGCCAGTTCAGCCCAAGGCTCTGTATATGGCTACACCTTC	CASSAQGSVYGYTF
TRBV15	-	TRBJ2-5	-	TGTGCCACCAGCAGACCGGAAGAGACCCAGTACTTC	CATSRPEETQYF
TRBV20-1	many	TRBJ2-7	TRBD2	TGCAGTGCTAGAATTCAATCGCCTAGCGGGAGGATCTACGAGCAGTACTTC	CSARIQSPSGRIYEQYF
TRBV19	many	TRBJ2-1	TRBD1	TGTGCCAGTAGCCCAAACAGGGGGGCCTACAATGAGCAGTTCTTC	CASSPNRGAYNEQFF
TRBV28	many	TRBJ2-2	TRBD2	TGTGCCAGCAGTTTACGACTAGCGGAGGGAGATGACACCGGGGAGCTGTTTTTT	CASSLRLAEGDDTGELFF
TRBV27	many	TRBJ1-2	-	TGTGCCAGCAGTTTATTCTCAGGGGATAACTATGGCTACACCTTC	CASSLFSGDNYGYTF
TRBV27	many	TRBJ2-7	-	TGTGCCAGCAGTGAGACTAGTCTTCTATCCTCCTACGAGCAGTACTTC	CASSETSLLSSYEQYF
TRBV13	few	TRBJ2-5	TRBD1	TGTGCCAGCAGCTCATACAGGGGCGTAGAGACCCAGTACTTC	CASSSYRGVETQYF
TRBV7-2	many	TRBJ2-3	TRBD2	TGTGCCAGCAGCTTGAGTAATAGCGGGAGCGCAGATACGCAGTATTTT	CASSLSNSGSADTQYF
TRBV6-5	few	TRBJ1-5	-	TGTGCCAGCAGTTACTCGTTCAGTAGCAATCAGCCCCAGCATTTT	CASSYSFSSNQPQHF
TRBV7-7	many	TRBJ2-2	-	TGTGCTAGCAGCTTAGAGGATGTTTGGGCCGGGGAGCTGTTTTTT	CASSLEDVWAGELFF